Listed here is a single TCR beta chain. The protocol was immunoSEQ multiplex PCR, while the TCRdb copy is restricted to in-frame clones and leaves out a portion. Among fewer than 50,000 clones, 90% were seen once, and the ten largest hold approximately 9.1%. This entry is derived from a study of T cell changes during pregnancy in multiple sclerosis. V was pared by 5 bases and J by 7 bases, with 12 bases between. From germline, CDR1 is PRHDT and CDR2 FYEKMQ (reference sequence). This CDR3 spans 13 amino acids. The chain combines TRBV13 with TRBJ1-5, with D perhaps TRBD1 (5 bases). The material was CD8+ T cells from peripheral blood mononuclear cells, obtained in the first trimester of pregnancy. The origin of this receptor is a female donor with multiple sclerosis, enrolled in a pregnancy study. CDR3 sequence (DNA): TGTGCCAGCAGCCCCCAGGGAGGGCAGCCCCAGCATTTT. This gives the protein CASSPQGGQPQHF.